One T cell receptor (beta chain) is described in this entry. The sample is drawn from a study of brain T cells in children with intractable seizures. Described time point: blood from clinic visit 5 months post-surgery; TSC patient then seizure free. Measured with immunoSEQ multiplex PCR; TCRdb has only the in-frame clones, and not every one. Of about 340,000 clones listed, over 85% were seen once; the top ten hold 4.5% to 7%. Deletions cut 10 bases from V and 11 bases from J, with 15 bases between. Per the germline V gene, CDR1 is MNHEY and CDR2 is SVGAGI. This CDR3 is 11 amino acids long. The input for sequencing was peripheral blood, taken 4 to 6 months after surgery. The TCR originated in a boy under three years old with tuberous sclerosis and intractable seizures. The chain is built from TRBV6-5 and TRBJ2-4, with TRBD2 as a possible D gene (6 bases). The CDR3 loop is CAIKPTGVQYF. The CDR3 DNA reads as TGTGCCATCAAACCTACGGGGGTTCAGTACTTC.